The 9 T cell receptor beta chains given below trace back to one sample, sequenced in a study of beta chain features in type 1 diabetes listed by TCRdb under 2018. What the research found in general, with its limitations: In all four CD4+ subsets, TCRB CDR3 length was moderately but significantly shorter in type 1 diabetes patients.

The library relied on the immunoSEQ multiplex PCR assay. The entire amount of isolated RNA was reverse transcribed using the High Capacity cDNA Reverse Transcription Kit, so the sequenced TCRB transcripts were expressed ones. TCRdb re-hosts the immuneACCESS table, in-frame sequences only. Its copies lack some clones; in the studies checked, an unresolved V gene accounts for under half of them, and the cause for the rest is not known. The sample table contains some 360,000 clones; only one count was recorded for around 10% of them. The ten largest make up about 0.6% of the sample. No antigen has been identified for these receptors. The sample comprised central memory CD4+ T cells from blood. The source is a man between 25 and 39 years old with type 1 diabetes.

This chain connects TRBV15 to TRBJ1-5, with D tentatively TRBD1 (5 bases). The CDR3 sequence is 12 residues long. CDR1 is LNHNV, CDR2 YYDKDF, per germline (reference sequence). V was clipped by 8 bases and J by 7 bases, with 12 bases between them. The CDR3 region has the DNA TGTGCCACCTCGGGGGATCGACAGCCCCAGCATTTT. Translation gives CATSGDRQPQHF. The full variable domain, its missing parts supplied by reference TRBV15 and TRBJ1-5, is DAMVIQNPRYQVTQFGKPVTLSCSQTLNHNVMYWYQQKSSQAPKLLFHYYDKDFNNEADTPDNFQSRRPNTSFCFLDIRSPGLGDTAMYLCATSGDRQPQHFGDGTRLSIL.

This rearrangement joins TRBV29-1 to TRBJ2-7; D not certain. The CDR3 covers 12 residues. Germline loops: CDR1 SQVTM, CDR2 ANQGSEA. V was shortened by 1 base and J by 6 bases, with 10 bases between the two germline ends. CDR3 protein: CSVEGSPGEQYF. The CDR3 bases are TGCAGCGTTGAAGGGAGTCCGGGCGAGCAGTACTTC.

The chain combines TRBV11-2 with TRBJ1-1, with 7 bases identical to TRBD1. The CDR3 runs to 14 residues. V was pared by 3 bases and J by 5 bases, with 6 bases of the junction left unmatched. Germline values: CDR1 SGHAT, CDR2 FQNNGV. CDR3 sequence reads: CASSLTTGQTEAFF. CDR3 nucleotides: TGTGCCAGCAGCTTGACGACAGGGCAAACTGAAGCTTTCTTT.

Only a few counts were recorded for this clone. This rearrangement joins TRBV30 to TRBJ1-1; 10 positions match TRBD1. This CDR3 spans 16 amino acids. The junction had 14 bases not matched to a gene; V was cut back by 4 bases and J by 6 bases. Per the germline V gene, CDR1 is GTSNPN and CDR2 is SVGIG (reference sequence). The CDR3 DNA reads TGTGCCTGGAAACTCTCCCCGGGACAGGGGTCCGCTGAAGCTTTCTTT. This codes for CAWKLSPGQGSAEAFF. The full variable domain, completed using reference TRBV30 and TRBJ1-1, is SQTIHQWPATLVQPVGSPLSLECTVEGTSNPNLYWYRQAAGRGLQLLFYSVGIGQISSEVPQNLSASRPQDRQFILSSKKLLLSDSGFYLCAWKLSPGQGSAEAFFGQGTRLTVV.

This clone occurred a few times. The chain is built from TRBV5-4 and TRBJ1-2; D gene unclear. The CDR3 is made up of 14 amino acids. V was trimmed by 3 bases and J by 3 bases, leaving 12 bases between them. Germline V gene sequence: CDR1 SGHNT, CDR2 YYREEE (reference sequence). CDR3 loop: CASSYMGEDYGYTF. The DNA for the CDR3 is TGTGCCAGCAGCTACATGGGAGAAGACTATGGCTACACCTTC.

The rearrangement joins TRBV9 to TRBJ2-7; no clear D. This CDR3 is 17 amino acids long. Trimming shortened V by 0 bases and J by 1 base, and 17 bases separated the two germline ends. Germline V lookup: CDR1 SGDLS, CDR2 YYNGEE. The CDR3 coding sequence is TGTGCCAGCAGCGTAGCTGGCCCATCGGTCCTTTCCTACGAGCAGTACTTC. This translates into CASSVAGPSVLSYEQYF.

In its sample, this clone was seen many times. Other DNA sequences of this sample code for an identical CDR3. The CDR3 DNA sequence: TGTGCCAGCTCACCCGATCGTACAGCCCAAGAGACCCAGTACTTC. Translated: CASSPDRTAQETQYF. The gene calls are TRBV18 and TRBJ2-5; the D is unclear. The CDR3 is made up of 15 amino acids. Germline V gene lookup returns CDR1 KGHSH and CDR2 LQKENI. V was clipped by 3 bases and J by 1 base, with 12 bases between them.

This chain uses TRBV7-6 with TRBJ2-7; 12 bases agree with TRBD2. Germline V gene lookup returns CDR1 SGHVS and CDR2 FNYEAQ. The V segment lost 1 base and the J segment 3 bases; nucleotides outside the gene matches: 7. The CDR3 extends over 17 amino acids. The CDR3 DNA sequence: TGTGCCAGCAGCTTAGGTGCTAGCGGGAGGGCCGGCTACGAGCAGTACTTC. Translating gives CASSLGASGRAGYEQYF.

This chain uses TRBV15 with TRBJ2-3; possibly TRBD1 or TRBD2 for D (5 bases each). Germline CDR1 is LNHNV and CDR2 is YYDKDF (reference sequence). The CDR3 has 17 amino acids. V lost 5 bases, J lost 4 bases, and 22 bases lay in between. Written as DNA, the CDR3 is TGTGCCACCAGCGAGATCGGGGCGGCCAATTGGTCAGATACGCAGTATTTT. It encodes CATSEIGAANWSDTQYF. Complete variable domain (other parts from reference TRBV15 and TRBJ2-3): DAMVIQNPRYQVTQFGKPVTLSCSQTLNHNVMYWYQQKSSQAPKLLFHYYDKDFNNEADTPDNFQSRRPNTSFCFLDIRSPGLGDTAMYLCATSEIGAANWSDTQYFGPGTRLTVL.